This T cell receptor beta chain was documented in a study of blood T cells in healthy people across ages. Together with a sample-barcoded 5' primer, a J-beta primer mix was included in a second PCR lasting about 7 to 11 cycles. One entry per CDR3 protein results from TCRdb running MiXCR on the 5' RACE reads. The data show over 1,200,000 distinct CDR3 sequences, roughly 64% seen once. Material for sequencing was blood. This TCR was sampled from a man younger than 35 in good health.

This CDR3 reads CASSPDPGTHGYTF. The CDR3 DNA sequence: TGTGCCAGCAGCCCCGACCCCGGGACACACGGCTACACCTTC. The rearrangement uses TRBV7-6 and TRBJ1-2; the D gene is possibly TRBD1 (6 bases). Trimming removed 5 bases from V and 8 bases from J, with 18 bases in between. CDR1 is SGHVS and CDR2 is FNYEAQ in the germline V gene. The CDR3 is made up of 14 amino acids.